The clone carrying this TCR beta chain appeared a few times. Its antigen is still unknown. Germline V gene sequence: CDR1 MGHRA, CDR2 YSYEKL. The CDR3 sequence is 14 residues long. V was cut by 11 bases and J by 1 base, with 16 bases left in between. These data belong to a study of T cells after yellow fever vaccination. Study findings and constraints: Peaking on day 5 versus 15, the secondary response was faster but weaker. Clones from primary vaccination mostly reappeared after the booster (less than 98% CD4, roughly 87% CD8).

TCRdb independently ran MiXCR on the 5' RACE reads; one entry per CDR3 protein. The table has a few hundred thousand distinct CDR3 sequences, around 8.1% seen once; the top ten hold 17%. The starting material was PBMCs, obtained around 45 days after the first yellow fever vaccination. The chain links TRBV4-1 to TRBJ2-3; D remains unclear. The sequence derives from a man younger than 35 who received the YFV17D yellow fever vaccine. The CDR3 loop is CAARVEGGTDTQYF. CDR3 coding DNA: TGCGCCGCACGCGTGGAAGGCGGCACAGATACGCAGTATTTT.